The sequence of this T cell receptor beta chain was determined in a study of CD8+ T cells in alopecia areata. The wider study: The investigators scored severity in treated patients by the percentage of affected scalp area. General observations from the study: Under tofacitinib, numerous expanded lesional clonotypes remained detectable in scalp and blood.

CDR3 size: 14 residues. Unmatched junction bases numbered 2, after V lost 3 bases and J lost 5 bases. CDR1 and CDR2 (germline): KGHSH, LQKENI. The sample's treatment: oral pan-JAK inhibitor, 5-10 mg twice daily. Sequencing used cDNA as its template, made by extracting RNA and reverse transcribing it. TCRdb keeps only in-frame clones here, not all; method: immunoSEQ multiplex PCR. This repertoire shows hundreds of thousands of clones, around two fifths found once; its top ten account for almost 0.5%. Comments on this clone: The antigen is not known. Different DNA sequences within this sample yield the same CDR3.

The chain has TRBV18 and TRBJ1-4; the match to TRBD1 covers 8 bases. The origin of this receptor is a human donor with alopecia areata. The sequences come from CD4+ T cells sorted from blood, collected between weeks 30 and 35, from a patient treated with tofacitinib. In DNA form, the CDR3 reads TGTGCCAGCTCACCCGGGACAGGCAATGAAAAACTGTTTTTT. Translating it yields CASSPGTGNEKLFF. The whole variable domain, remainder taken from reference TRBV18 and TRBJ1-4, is NAGVMQNPRHLVRRRGQEARLRCSPMKGHSHVYWYRQLPEEGLKFMVYLQKENIIDESGMPKERFSAEFPKEGPSILRIQQVVRGDSAAYFCASSPGTGNEKLFFGSGTQLSVL.